This TCR beta chain was identified during a study of blood T cell repertoires in COVID-19. Overall study context: PBMCs, B-cell-depleted T cells, or T cells provided the cDNA or gDNA that made up the material.

The CDR3 extends over 14 amino acids. Germline CDR1 is SGHDN and CDR2 is FVKESK. Trimming removed 0 bases from V and 8 bases from J; junction bases left unmatched: 6. Only in-frame clones appear in the TCRdb table, and some are missing; sequencing was by immunoSEQ multiplex PCR. The repertoire holds 95,000 to 150,000 clones, with around 86% as singletons. The origin of this receptor is a man older than 75 with acute or convalescent COVID-19. This chain joins TRBV14 and TRBJ1-1; 7 bases are shared with TRBD1. The sequenced sample consisted of peripheral blood. The DNA for the CDR3 is TGTGCCAGCAGCCAAGAAAGAAGGACAGGCGAAGCTTTCTTT. It is translated as CASSQERRTGEAFF. Full variable domain (rest looked up from reference TRBV14 and TRBJ1-1): EAGVTQFPSHSVIEKGQTVTLRCDPISGHDNLYWYRRVMGKEIKFLLHFVKESKQDESGMPNNRFLAERTGGTYSTLKVQPAELEDSGVYFCASSQERRTGEAFFGQGTRLTVV.